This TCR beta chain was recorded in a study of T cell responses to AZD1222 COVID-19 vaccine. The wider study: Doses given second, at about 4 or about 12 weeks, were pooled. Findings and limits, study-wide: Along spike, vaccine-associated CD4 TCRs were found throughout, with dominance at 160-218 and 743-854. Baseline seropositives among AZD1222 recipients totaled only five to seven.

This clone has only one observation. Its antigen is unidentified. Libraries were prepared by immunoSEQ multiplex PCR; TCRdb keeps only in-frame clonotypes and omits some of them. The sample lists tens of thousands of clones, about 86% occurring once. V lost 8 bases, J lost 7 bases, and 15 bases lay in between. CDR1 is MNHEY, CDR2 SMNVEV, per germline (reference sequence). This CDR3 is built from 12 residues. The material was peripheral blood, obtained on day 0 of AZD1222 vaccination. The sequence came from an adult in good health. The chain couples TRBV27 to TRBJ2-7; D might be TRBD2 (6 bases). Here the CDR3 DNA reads TGTGCCAGCTACGGGACGGCGGGGGAGCAGTACTTC. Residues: CASYGTAGEQYF.